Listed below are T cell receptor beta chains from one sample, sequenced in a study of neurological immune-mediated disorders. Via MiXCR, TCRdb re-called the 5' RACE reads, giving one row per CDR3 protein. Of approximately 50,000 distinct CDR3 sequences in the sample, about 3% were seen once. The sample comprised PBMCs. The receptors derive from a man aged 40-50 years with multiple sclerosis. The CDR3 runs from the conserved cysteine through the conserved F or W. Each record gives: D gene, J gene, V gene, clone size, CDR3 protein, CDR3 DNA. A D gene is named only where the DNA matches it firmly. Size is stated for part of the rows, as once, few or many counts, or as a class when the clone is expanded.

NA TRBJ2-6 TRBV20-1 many CSAQKGGTGANVLTF TGCAGTGCTCAAAAGGGGGGAACCGGGGCCAACGTCCTGACTTTC
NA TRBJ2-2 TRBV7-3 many CASSLRQSRDLTGELFF TGTGCCAGCAGCTTAAGACAGTCCCGGGACCTAACCGGGGAGCTGTTTTTT
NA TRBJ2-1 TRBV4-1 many CASSQGGRGQNNEQFF TGCGCCAGCAGCCAAGGTGGACGGGGGCAGAACAATGAGCAGTTCTTC
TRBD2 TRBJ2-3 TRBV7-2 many CASSDQRGSGGTDTQYF TGTGCCAGCAGCGATCAACGGGGGAGCGGGGGGACAGATACGCAGTATTTT
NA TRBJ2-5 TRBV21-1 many CASSKARRPAEEETQYF TGTGCCAGCAGCAAGGCCCGACGCCCCGCGGAGGAGGAGACCCAGTACTTC
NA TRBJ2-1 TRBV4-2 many CASSQDRMNEQFF TGTGCCAGCAGCCAAGATCGGATGAATGAGCAGTTCTTC
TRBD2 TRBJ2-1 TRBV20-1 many CSAISGGAANEQFF TGCAGTGCTATCAGCGGGGGGGCCGCAAATGAGCAGTTCTTC
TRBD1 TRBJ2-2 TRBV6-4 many CASSDLPGQGPGELFF TGTGCCAGCAGCGACCTACCGGGACAGGGTCCCGGGGAGCTGTTTTTT
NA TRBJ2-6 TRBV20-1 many CSAREPGQVSGANVLTF TGCAGTGCTAGGGAACCGGGACAAGTCTCTGGGGCCAACGTCCTGACTTTC
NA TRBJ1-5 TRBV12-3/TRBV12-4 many CASSPPRVPGNQPQHF TGTGCCAGCAGTCCTCCCCGGGTCCCGGGCAATCAGCCCCAGCATTTT
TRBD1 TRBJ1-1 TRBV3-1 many CASSQPGTASEAFF TGTGCCAGCAGCCAACCCGGGACAGCCTCTGAAGCTTTCTTT
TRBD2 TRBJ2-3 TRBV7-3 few CASSSLAGTSTDTQYF TGTGCCAGCAGCTCCCTAGCGGGGACTAGCACAGATACGCAGTATTTT
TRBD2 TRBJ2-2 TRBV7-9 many CASSPPGLAGATGELFF TGTGCCAGCAGCCCCCCGGGGTTAGCGGGGGCCACCGGGGAGCTGTTTTTT
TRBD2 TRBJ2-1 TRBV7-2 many CASGTRLHEQFF TGTGCCAGCGGGACTAGGTTGCATGAGCAGTTCTTC
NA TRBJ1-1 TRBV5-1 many CASSLGDTEAFF TGCGCCAGCAGCTTGGGTGACACTGAAGCTTTCTTT
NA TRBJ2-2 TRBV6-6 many CASTPGPGELFF TGTGCCAGCACCCCTGGACCCGGGGAGCTGTTTTTT
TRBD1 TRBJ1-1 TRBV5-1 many CASSLAVTGDTEAFF TGCGCCAGCAGCTTGGCCGTTACAGGGGACACTGAAGCTTTCTTT
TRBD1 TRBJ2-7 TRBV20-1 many CSAGKTGGAYEQYF TGCAGTGCTGGAAAAACAGGGGGCGCCTACGAGCAGTACTTC
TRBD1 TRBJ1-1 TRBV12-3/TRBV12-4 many CASKVDRGKTEAFF TGTGCCAGCAAAGTCGACAGGGGGAAGACTGAAGCTTTCTTT
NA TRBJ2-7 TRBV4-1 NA CASSQERREAQYF TGCGCCAGCAGCCAAGAGAGGAGGGAGGCGCAGTACTTC
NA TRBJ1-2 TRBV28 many CASSLTRRGYGYTF TGTGCCAGCAGCCTGACCCGGAGGGGCTATGGCTACACCTTC
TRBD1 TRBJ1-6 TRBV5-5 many CASSLTGGSYNSPLHF TGTGCCAGCAGCCTGACAGGGGGCTCCTATAATTCACCCCTCCACTTT
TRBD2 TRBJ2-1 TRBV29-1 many CSAGTSGGNEQFF TGCAGTGCCGGGACTAGCGGGGGTAATGAGCAGTTCTTC
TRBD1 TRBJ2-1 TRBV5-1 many CASSFRGQSSYNEQFF TGCGCCAGCAGCTTCAGGGGGCAGAGCTCCTACAATGAGCAGTTCTTC
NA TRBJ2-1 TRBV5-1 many CASSLAEQGVLNEQFF TGCGCCAGCAGCTTGGCCGAACAGGGCGTGCTGAATGAGCAGTTCTTC
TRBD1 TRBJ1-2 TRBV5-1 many CASSSPGQGANGYTF TGCGCCAGCAGCTCTCCGGGACAGGGGGCGAATGGCTACACCTTC
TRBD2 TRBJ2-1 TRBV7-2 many CASSLWTSGGYNEQFF TGTGCCAGCAGCTTATGGACTAGCGGGGGCTACAATGAGCAGTTCTTC
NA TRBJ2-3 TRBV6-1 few CASSEVWTDTQYF TGTGCCAGCAGTGAAGTTTGGACAGATACGCAGTATTTT
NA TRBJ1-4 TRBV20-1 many CSARGPPGDWEKLFF TGCAGTGCTAGAGGGCCTCCGGGGGATTGGGAAAAACTGTTTTTT
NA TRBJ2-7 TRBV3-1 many CASSPSSAYEQYF TGTGCCAGCAGCCCGTCATCCGCCTACGAGCAGTACTTC
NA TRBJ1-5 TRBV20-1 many CSARQGYEYQPQNF TGCAGTGCTAGACAGGGTTATGAGTATCAGCCCCAGAATTTT
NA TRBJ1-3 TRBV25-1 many CASSDLRSSGNTIYF TGTGCCAGCAGTGATCTGAGGAGCTCTGGAAACACCATATATTTT
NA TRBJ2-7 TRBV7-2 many CASSSPRGVYEQYF TGTGCCAGCAGCTCCCCCCGTGGAGTCTACGAGCAGTACTTC
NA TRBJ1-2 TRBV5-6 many CASSLGPQGTRGYTF TGTGCCAGCAGCTTGGGACCCCAGGGCACTCGAGGCTACACCTTC
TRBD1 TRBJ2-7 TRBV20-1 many CSATRQGPGEQYF TGCAGTGCTACACGACAGGGGCCGGGCGAGCAGTACTTC